This T cell receptor beta chain came from a study of cytomegalovirus exposure and HLA in healthy donors (dated by TCRdb to the late 2010s). At the level of the whole study: In an earlier analysis of under 750 of the donors, around 300 Gb of sequence data and 90 million to 120 million unique TCR beta sequences from roughly 180 million T cells were reported. An early release covering 550 to 700 HLA-typed donors comprised roughly 300 gigabases of sequencing data and roughly 86 million unique TCR sequences. Of the 300 to 450 genotyped donors, approximately 83% fell in the genetic ancestry cluster associated with self-reported Caucasian donors. The study was designed to test whether signatures of past pathogen exposure could be identified by cataloging public T cell receptors. Using immunosequencing, the study profiled T cell repertoires from 666 subjects and related those repertoires to cytomegalovirus serostatus. A separate validation cohort of 100 to 150 different subjects was used in addition to the 666-subject first cohort. High-throughput TCR immunosequencing, statistical association of individual TCRs with disease status, and machine learning were combined to predict cytomegalovirus infection status. To study patterns of TCR occurrence, a later analysis re-analyzed previously published TCR beta repertoires from 550 to 800 donors and added high-resolution HLA genotyping. Rather than using new phenotypic data, the later analysis identified candidate immune exposures from TCR beta sequences and from how often those sequences occurred across donors. An earlier analysis of 587 of the donors used high-throughput TCR beta sequencing to judge whether each TCR beta V gene segment behaved as functional or pseudogenic. Donor age, sex, ethnicity and CMV serostatus were collected together with the repertoire data. Genome-wide SNP genotypes for about 65% of the roughly 670 donors were used in a later genetic analysis, which treated that subset as a discovery cohort. Every discovery cohort repertoire had been produced on one sequencing platform. HLA typing included class I and class II loci at four-digit resolution. The number of donors typed differed by locus, with 629-630 for A, B, C, DRB1 and DQB1, 522 for DQA1, 600 to 610 for DPA1, and 472 for DPB1. A few DR-DQ haplotypes were handled as single units for association and clustering because linkage in the cohort was strong. Among around 400 genotyped donors of the cohort, an average of roughly 230,000 unique TCR beta nucleotide sequences was sequenced per donor, of which about 19% were non-productive.

In total, just over 650 healthy bone marrow donors made up the cohort. At the time of sampling, every cohort member was nominally healthy, though immune exposures that went unrecorded were likely present. The donor was CMV seronegative and belonged to the group of 352 seronegative cohort members. Every donor gave a peripheral blood sample, and the peripheral blood mononuclear cells from that sample were used for TCR beta sequencing. The Qiagen DNeasy Blood Extraction Kit was used to extract genomic DNA from the blood cell samples. What the research found in general, with its limitations: The authors suggested that the approach could potentially be extended to other disease states and immunological phenotypes. In an earlier analysis of approximately 600 of the donors, most TCR beta V segments were observed in productive rearrangements about 87% or about 30% of the time, broadly matching IMGT annotations. A cluster of highly shared sequence variants was judged likely to represent a technical artifact of the sequencing pipeline. In both the original and validation cohorts, the classifier was reported to diagnose cytomegalovirus status with high specificity and sensitivity. A further reported finding was that TCR beta sequences accurately predicted the HLA-A and HLA-B alleles for most subjects in the first cohort. This cohort had only TCR beta chains sequenced, and the lack of alpha or paired-chain data limited which features could be detected. Because counts were too low, more than 15 rarely observed V segments, including chromosome 9 orphons, were excluded from the earlier analysis of 587 of the donors. When HLA alleles, especially DR and DQ, strongly co-occurred, TCR associations were difficult to assign to individual alleles. Sequencing depth was assumed to be roughly uniform across donors in the presence/absence analyses, though that assumption may not hold. V-gene and J-gene trimming of TCR beta chains was associated with a missense DCLRE1C variant in a later genetic analysis, and the association was replicated in an independent cohort. A few of the identified cytomegalovirus-associated TCR beta chains were confirmed in vitro to be specific for cytomegalovirus antigens. In a later analysis, the rate of TCR association differed among HLA loci, with DRB1 alleles having the most associated TCRs and HLA-C alleles having the fewest. While some public TCRs were present in many individuals, most TCR sequences turned up only very rarely across donors. In the study, 150 to 200 TCR beta chains were listed as associated with cytomegalovirus. In a later analysis, about 17,000 TCR beta sequences were associated with specific HLA alleles at a false discovery rate of 0.05. Linkage disequilibrium might explain the correlated functional status among segregating V segments, but an unknown experimental factor could not be ruled out. In a later analysis, several top co-occurrence clusters were reported to appear linked to parvovirus B19, influenza, CMV and Epstein-Barr virus. The 87-base-pair reads could not distinguish some IMGT-functional V segments, including TRBV6-2 and TRBV6-3, so those segments were excluded. Most CMV-associated TCR beta chains appeared to be HLA-restricted in a later analysis, and the HLA associations seemed to be driven largely by CMV exposure. In a later analysis, HLA-associated TCR beta chains showed more clonal expansion and lower generation probabilities than non-associated chains that were equally common. HLA typing was unavailable for some donors at each locus, so association tests used only the typed subset. CMV serostatus was the only immune exposure information available for the cohort. According to a later genetic analysis, donors in an Asian-associated ancestry cluster had fewer N-insertions in productive TCRs than the approximately 610-donor mean.

Libraries were made using the immunoSEQ multiplex PCR assay. A mixture of 60 forward primers for TCR Vbeta segments and 13 reverse primers for TCR Jbeta segments was used in the multiplex PCR. A multiplex PCR assay on genomic DNA amplified the CDR3 region of rearranged TCR beta genes. Amplified TCR beta libraries were sequenced as 87-base-pair reads on the Illumina HiSeq System. The study's processing was this. In a later analysis, tens of millions of unique TCR beta chains were counted across the 500 to 850 repertoires, and approximately 11 million of these chains were shared by at least two donors. To remove PCR and sequencing errors, raw reads were error-corrected and collapsed into unique sequences using a nearest-neighbor algorithm that merged closely related sequences. CDR3 sequences were aligned to IMGT reference sequences to assign V, D and J gene segments. For a sequence to be retained, at least a six-nucleotide match to both a V gene segment and a J gene segment was required. A rearrangement was called productive if the CDR3 had no stop codons and remained in frame with V and J, and every other rearrangement was called non-productive. Following IMGT convention, CDR3 was defined as the stretch from the second conserved V-encoded cysteine to the conserved J-encoded phenylalanine. The earlier analysis of approximately 590 of the donors excluded any sequence lacking an unambiguous match to a single V gene segment. An earlier analysis of 450 to 650 of the donors called V segments functional above 56.7% productive rearrangements and segregating when the between-donor standard deviation exceeded 5%. A statistical classification framework was built to diagnose cytomegalovirus status from the catalog of TCR beta chain sequences. V and J gene assignment, in a later analysis, came from comparing TCR nucleotide sequences with IMGT/GENE-DB human TR gene sequences. The TCRdist pipeline was used in a later analysis to assign CDR3 sequences and most-parsimonious VDJ recombination scenarios. In a later analysis, every TCR beta chain was defined by the combination of its CDR3 amino acid sequence and its V-gene family, and reads without a unique V-gene family were dropped. In a later analysis, around 650 highly shared, low-generation-probability nucleotide sequences were removed to address suspected cross-contamination and a sequencing artifact. For each public chain, a later analysis derived a clonal expansion index from normalized ranks of inferred template counts within each repertoire. Generation probabilities in a later analysis came from a VDJ recombination model fitted to out-of-frame rearrangements, and those results were checked against IGoR. In a later analysis, hypergeometric tests were used to score TCR-TCR, TCR-HLA and TCR-CMV co-occurrence, with a repertoire-size bias correction applied to TCR pairs. To estimate false discovery rates, a later analysis permuted the HLA or CMV assignments 20 times. In a later analysis, co-occurring TCRs were grouped using DBSCAN, with TCRdist sequence similarity added in when clustering inside HLA-allele-positive subsets. Repertoires with fewer than 30,000 or more than 120,000 public chains, plus five repertoires with anomalous nucleotide sharing, were excluded from co-occurrence clustering. TCRdb mirrors the immuneACCESS table, restricted to in-frame sequences. Some clones are absent from its copies; in checked studies, under half trace to an unresolved V gene, and the reason for the others is unknown. Clone size and V and J calls were adopted from that table, with D and trimming inferred from the DNA. Within this sample are some 150,000 clones, with around 10% of them counted one time only. The ten largest clonotypes hold less than 2% of the sample.

With regard to this clone: No antigen is known for it. An end of the junction differs from the germline gene, which may be a read error.

Based on the germline V gene, the CDR1 and CDR2 sequences are MGHRA and YSYEKL. The CDR3 numbers 17 residues from cysteine through phenylalanine. This entry keeps only the CDR3 DNA: 51 bases, framed from base 1. The sequence was obtained from a male donor in good health and CMV-seronegative. The chain was built from TRBV4-1 and TRBJ2-1; TRBD2 matches 9 bases in the middle. What was sequenced was PBMCs. The nucleotide sequence reads TGCGCCAGCAGCGCAACCTCGCGGGCGGGGGGGTACAATGGGCAGTTCTTC. Translated, this gives CASSATSRAGGYNGQFF.